This passage covers 28 T cell receptor beta chains from one sample sequenced in a study of neoadjuvant anti-PD-1 for oral cavity cancer. Clones were sequenced by immunoSEQ multiplex PCR, and TCRdb holds only the in-frame ones, with some missing. The sample lists fewer than 90,000 clones, about four fifths occurring once. Specimen: PBMCs, collected before nivolumab (anti-PD-1) treatment. The receptor source for this set is a person aged 40 to 85 with oral cavity squamous cell carcinoma.

V and J are TRBV25-1 and TRBJ2-5; D is unclear. The V end was cut by 3 bases, the J end by 0 bases, with 14 bases between. The germline gives CDR1 MGHDK, CDR2 SYGVNS. The CDR3 sequence is 16 residues long. Here the CDR3 reads CASSDGHSFYQETQYF. For the CDR3, the DNA is TGTGCCAGCAGTGACGGGCACAGTTTTTACCAAGAGACCCAGTACTTC.

This chain links TRBV30 with TRBJ1-5; TRBD1 might be the D (6 bases). The CDR3 runs to 15 residues. Trimming pared 0 bases from V and 1 base from J, leaving 10 bases between. The germline V gene encodes CDR1 GTSNPN and CDR2 SVGIG (reference sequence). DNA of the CDR3: TGTGCCTGGAGTGTACAAGGGGGAAGCAATCAGCCCCAGCATTTT. Protein sequence: CAWSVQGGSNQPQHF.

This chain joins TRBV6-4 and TRBJ1-6; D might be TRBD1 (6 bases). The CDR3 length is 15 residues. CDR1 MRHNA and CDR2 SNTAGT come from the germline V gene. Trimming left V 0 bases short and J 7 bases short, with 10 bases between. DNA for the CDR3: TGTGCCAGCAGTGACTCGAGGGGGGCGAATTCACCCCTCCACTTT. It codes for CASSDSRGANSPLHF.

This sequence joins TRBV19 and TRBJ1-2; D is possibly TRBD1 (6 bases). Germline V gene sequence: CDR1 LNHDA, CDR2 SQIVND (reference sequence). This CDR3 spans 15 amino acids. V gave up 4 bases and J gave up 3 bases, with 15 bases separating them. The CDR3 region has the DNA TGTGCCAGTAGTACTACAGGGAGTTACGACTATGGCTACACCTTC. Its translation: CASSTTGSYDYGYTF.

This clone appeared a single time. V gene TRBV9 combines with J gene TRBJ1-4; a possible D gene is TRBD1 (5 bases). From germline, CDR1 is SGDLS and CDR2 YYNGEE. V gave up 0 bases and J gave up 2 bases, with 11 bases separating them. This CDR3 is 16 amino acids long. The CDR3 nucleotides are TGTGCCAGCAGCGTAGACCCGGGACTCACTAATGAAAAACTGTTTTTT. This translates into CASSVDPGLTNEKLFF.

The gene calls are TRBV25-1 and TRBJ1-5; perhaps TRBD1 as D (5 bases). The V end was cut by 4 bases, the J end by 8 bases, with 9 bases between. Germline lookup yields CDR1 MGHDK and CDR2 SYGVNS. The length of the CDR3 is 12 residues. Here the CDR3 DNA reads TGTGCCAGCAGTGCGGGGGGGGAGCCCCAGCATTTT. It codes for CASSAGGEPQHF.

The chain joins TRBV5-4 to TRBJ2-7, with TRBD1 matching over 8 bases. V lost 0 bases and J lost 0; bases outside the gene matches: 5. The germline V gene has CDR1 SGHNT and CDR2 YYREEE (reference sequence). The CDR3 contains 16 residues. CDR3 amino acids: CASSLGQGSLSYEQYF. CDR3 bases: TGTGCCAGCAGCTTGGGACAGGGGAGCCTCTCCTACGAGCAGTACTTC.

The genes are TRBV9 and TRBJ2-2, with TRBD2 matching 15 bases. Germline CDR1 SGDLS, CDR2 YYNGEE. V was pared by 0 bases and J by 5 bases, with 5 bases of the junction left unmatched. This CDR3 has 18 amino acids. CDR3: CASSVGGGTSGRTGELFF. The CDR3 DNA is TGTGCCAGCAGCGTAGGTGGAGGGACTAGCGGGAGGACCGGGGAGCTGTTTTTT.

V is TRBV10-3 and J is TRBJ2-5, with D uncertain. The V gene's germline CDR1 is ENHRY and CDR2 SYGVKD. Trimming stripped 3 bases from V and 1 base from J, with 3 bases between. CDR3 length: 12 amino acids. The CDR3 sequence: CAISDFQETQYF. As DNA, the CDR3 is TGTGCCATCAGTGACTTCCAAGAGACCCAGTACTTC.

The chain combines TRBV30 with TRBJ2-1; TRBD2 agrees at 14 bases. Germline V gene sequence: CDR1 GTSNPN, CDR2 SVGIG (reference sequence). V shed 2 bases and J 8 bases; nucleotides not matched to a gene: 8. The CDR3 is 16 amino acids. CDR3 DNA: TGTGCCTGGAGTTCCGGACTAGCGGGAGGAAGCGATGAGCAGTTCTTC. It specifies CAWSSGLAGGSDEQFF.

CDR3 region: CASSYGQVNTEAFF. The CDR3 coding sequence is TGTGCCAGCAGTTACGGACAGGTGAACACTGAAGCTTTCTTT. The rearrangement joins TRBV27 to TRBJ1-1, with 7 positions matching TRBD1. Per the germline V gene, CDR1 is MNHEY and CDR2 is SMNVEV (reference sequence). The CDR3 runs to 14 residues. Losses at the gene ends were 4 bases for V and 0 bases for J; bases not matched to a gene: 2.

The genes are TRBV7-3 and TRBJ2-2; the D is unclear. V lost 4 bases to trimming and J lost 5 bases, with 11 bases between them. The CDR3 has 14 residues. Germline CDR1 is SGHTA and CDR2 is FQGTGA. This CDR3 is CASSSGPVTGELFF. In DNA, the CDR3 is TGTGCCAGCAGCTCCGGCCCGGTTACCGGGGAGCTGTTTTTT.

This chain connects TRBV7-2 to TRBJ2-5; D is ambiguous. The CDR3 has 13 amino acids. V shed 2 bases and J shed 4 bases, with 8 bases lying between them. The germline CDR1 and CDR2 sequences are SGHTA and FQGNSA. The CDR3 here is CASSLHPLETQYF. CDR3 sequence (DNA): TGTGCCAGCAGCTTACATCCCCTAGAGACCCAGTACTTC.

V usage is TRBV5-4 and J usage is TRBJ1-2, with D maybe TRBD1 (5 bases). The CDR3 contains 12 residues. CDR1 is SGHNT and CDR2 is YYREEE in the germline V gene (reference sequence). V shed 3 bases and J shed 7 bases, with 10 bases lying between them. CDR3 nucleotides: TGTGCCAGCAGCTGGGACCGGGGTGGCTACACCTTC. This sequence encodes CASSWDRGGYTF. Complete variable domain (other parts from reference TRBV5-4 and TRBJ1-2): ETGVTQSPTHLIKTRGQQVTLRCSSQSGHNTVSWYQQALGQGPQFIFQYYREEENGRGNFPPRFSGLQFPNYSSELNVNALELDDSALYLCASSWDRGGYTFGSGTRLTVV.

Written as DNA, the CDR3 is TGTGCCAGCACCTTCGACAGGGCCTACAATGAGCAGTTCTTC. Translation gives CASTFDRAYNEQFF. The J gene is TRBJ2-1, the V gene TRBV6-5, with TRBD1 matching 7 bases. Germline CDR1 is MNHEY and CDR2 is SVGAGI. With 7 bases clipped from V and 2 bases from J, the junction kept 5 bases outside the gene matches. CDR3 length equals 14 residues.

The chain joins TRBV28 to TRBJ2-7, with 8 bases that match TRBD2. Unmatched junction bases numbered 3, after V lost 5 bases and J lost 0 bases. This CDR3 has 14 residues. The V gene's germline CDR1 is MDHEN and CDR2 SYDVKM. DNA of the CDR3: TGTGCCAGCAGTCCGGCGGGGGGCTCCTACGAGCAGTACTTC. This gives the protein CASSPAGGSYEQYF.

The chain combines TRBV6-5 with TRBJ1-1; 9 nucleotides match TRBD1. J gave up 4 bases and V 5 bases, and 8 bases lay outside the gene matches. The CDR3 length is 15 residues. Germline assignment: CDR1 MNHEY and CDR2 SVGAGI. CDR3 coding DNA: TGTGCCAGCAGTGCCAGGGGACAGGGAGGCACTGAAGCTTTCTTT. It codes for CASSARGQGGTEAFF.

V gene TRBV9 combines with J gene TRBJ2-1; D call uncertain. CDR1 and CDR2 (germline): SGDLS, YYNGEE. With 0 bases removed from V and 0 bases from J, the gap between germline ends came to 7 bases. The CDR3 has 15 residues. As DNA, the CDR3 is TGTGCCAGCAGCGTAGGACCAGGCTCCTACAATGAGCAGTTCTTC. Its protein product is CASSVGPGSYNEQFF.

CDR3 in amino acids: CASSVGDRPQPFF. The CDR3, as DNA: TGTGCCAGTAGTGTCGGGGACAGGCCACAACCTTTCTTT. The chain employs TRBV19 and TRBJ1-1; TRBD1 matches 8 bases. V lost 5 bases and J lost 12; bases outside the gene matches: 11. CDR3 size: 13 residues. CDR1 and CDR2 (germline): LNHDA, SQIVND (reference sequence).

The CDR3 sequence is CASSPMGDTEAFF. The DNA of the CDR3 is TGTGCCAGCAGCCCGATGGGGGACACTGAAGCTTTCTTT. This chain uses TRBV7-6 with TRBJ1-1; maybe TRBD1 (5 bases). Germline V CDR1 and CDR2: SGHVS, FNYEAQ. Trimming removed 5 bases at V and 3 bases at J, with 10 bases between. CDR3 length equals 13 residues.

The V and J genes are TRBV6-1 and TRBJ1-4; 10 positions agree with TRBD1. The CDR3 length is 15 residues. Germline values: CDR1 MNHNS, CDR2 SASEGT. V lost 5 bases to trimming and J lost 8 bases; unmatched junction nucleotides: 8. The CDR3 sequence is CASSPSGQGSEKLFF. In DNA, the CDR3 is TGTGCCAGCAGTCCATCGGGACAGGGGAGCGAAAAACTGTTTTTT.

V usage is TRBV2 and J usage is TRBJ1-1; 7 nucleotides agree with TRBD1. The CDR3 length is 15 residues. In germline, CDR1 is SNHLY, CDR2 FYNNEI. V gave up 7 bases and J gave up 8 bases; unmatched junction bases: 16. The DNA of the CDR3 is TGTGCCAGCACCCAAAGGGCGGCAGGGGGGATCGAAGCTTTCTTT. Protein: CASTQRAAGGIEAFF.

The genes are TRBV5-1 and TRBJ2-7; D unresolved. CDR1 SGHRS and CDR2 YFSETQ come from the germline V gene. V was pared by 2 bases and J by 1 base, with 10 bases between. The CDR3 spans 14 residues. The CDR3 sequence: CASSLSPESYEQYF. The CDR3 region has the DNA TGCGCCAGCAGCTTATCACCTGAATCCTACGAGCAGTACTTC.

The chain recombines TRBV5-1 with TRBJ2-7, with D possibly TRBD1 on 6 matching bases. This CDR3 region has 15 residues. CDR1 and CDR2 (germline): SGHRS, YFSETQ. V was cut by 4 bases and J by 5 bases, with 19 bases left in between. CDR3 loop: CASSPWGRREDEQYF. For the CDR3, the DNA is TGCGCCAGCAGCCCTTGGGGGCGCAGGGAAGACGAGCAGTACTTC. Full variable domain (rest looked up from reference TRBV5-1 and TRBJ2-7): KAGVTQTPRYLIKTRGQQVTLSCSPISGHRSVSWYQQTPGQGLQFLFEYFSETQRNKGNFPGRFSGRQFSNSRSEMNVSTLELGDSALYLCASSPWGRREDEQYFGPGTRLTVT.

V usage is TRBV5-6 and J usage is TRBJ2-2; D gene unclear. Between the trimmed V and J ends, which lost 0 bases and 3 bases, there was a span of 12 bases. CDR1 is SGHDT and CDR2 is YYEEEE in the germline V gene. CDR3 length: 16 residues. The CDR3 region has the DNA TGTGCCAGCAGCTTGGTGGCCCTCGGGTACACCGGGGAGCTGTTTTTT. This sequence encodes CASSLVALGYTGELFF.

The chain carries TRBV7-3 and TRBJ2-7; a weak D match, TRBD1 (5 bases). Deletions cut 1 base from V and 4 bases from J, with 14 bases between. Germline V CDR1 and CDR2: SGHTA, FQGTGA. The CDR3 spans 15 residues. CDR3 nucleotides: TGTGCCAGCAGCTTAAGTGGGGCTAATACGTACGAGCAGTACTTC. Its translation: CASSLSGANTYEQYF.

The CDR3 protein is CSVPPSGGGWGSETQYF. The DNA of the CDR3 is TGCAGCGTTCCTCCCTCGGGGGGAGGGTGGGGATCGGAGACCCAGTACTTC. The chain joins TRBV29-1 to TRBJ2-5, with 7 bases fitting TRBD2. Germline CDR1 is SQVTM and CDR2 is ANQGSEA. The length of the CDR3 is 17 residues. The junction had 20 bases not matched to a gene; V was cut back by 5 bases and J by 5 bases.

The chain has TRBV19 and TRBJ1-4; D is undetermined. Germline V gene sequence: CDR1 LNHDA, CDR2 SQIVND (reference sequence). CDR3 length equals 12 residues. The ends were cut back, 4 bases at V and 8 bases at J, with 8 bases in the middle. DNA of the CDR3: TGTGCCAGTAGTAGAGAAAGGGAAAAACTGTTTTTT. It yields the protein CASSREREKLFF. Variable domain in full (rest from reference TRBV19 and TRBJ1-4): DGGITQSPKYLFRKEGQNVTLSCEQNLNHDAMYWYRQDPGQGLRLIYYSQIVNDFQKGDIAEGYSVSREKKESFPLTVTSAQKNPTAFYLCASSREREKLFFGSGTQLSVL.